This section outlines one T cell receptor (beta chain) sequence together with its context. This clone showed up just once. Its recognized antigen is unknown. Base qualities were left out, and no much larger clone turns up one base away. These data come from a study of T cell responses to AZD1222 COVID-19 vaccine (dated by TCRdb to the early 2020s). Turning to the overall study: AZD1222 recipients given second doses at about 4 weeks or at about 12 weeks were pooled, since spike-specific TCR depth and breadth were not found to differ between the two schedules. Trial participants were enrolled into age subgroups of 18-55, 56-69 and 70-plus years, which contained about 150, 27 and 61 TCR-sequenced participants, respectively. A total of 233 trial participants underwent TCR sequencing, of whom 207 had received two doses of AZD1222 and roughly 26 had received two doses of the MenACWY control vaccine. Overall study results and their limits: After two AZD1222 doses, both the breadth and the depth of spike-specific TCRs were significantly higher than at day 0 and than in MenACWY recipients. Only a handful of AZD1222 recipients were SARS-CoV-2 seropositive at baseline, limiting conclusions about previously exposed vaccinees. The vaccine-associated CD4 TCRs covered the entire spike protein, and the dominant responses fell in regions 160-218 and 743-854. Because no samples from the day 14 peak response were available, repertoires could be characterized only after the peak T cell response. Most participants were white British and females outnumbered males, and the authors suggested that clonal diversity may have been underestimated. Epitopes outside the regions mutated in the B.1.351 and B.1.1.7 variants were reportedly recognized by nearly half of the unique spike-specific TCRs. In the small 56-69-year group, the increase in depth fell short of significance, most likely because of low power.

The CDR3 regions of human TCRbeta chains were analyzed by immunosequencing. The original pipeline was this. Repertoire TCRs were matched against a reference library of SARS-CoV-2-specific TCRs generated with the MIRA antigen-specificity platform. Breadth meant the fraction of unique TCRs that were SARS-CoV-2-associated, whereas depth meant the fraction of total T cells that were SARS-CoV-2-associated. Using the MIRA data, every spike-specific TCR was mapped to the spike region that the TCR reacted to and assigned to either a CD4 or a CD8 class. Log10-transformed breadth and depth values were compared by one-way ANOVA with Sidak's multiple comparisons tests. TCRdb stores this immuneACCESS table with in-frame sequences only. Part of the clones is absent; in the studies checked, under half of the shortfall reflects unresolved V genes, and no reason is known for the rest. V, J and clone size are taken as reported in that table, and D and trimming were inferred from the DNA itself. In this sample the table shows some 150,000 clones, around nine tenths of which occur a single time. The ten largest clones capture 1.5% to 2% of the sample.

CDR1 and CDR2, looked up from the germline V gene, are MNHEY and SVGAGI. The CDR3, cysteine through phenylalanine, is 15 amino acids long. The CDR3 DNA has 45 bases and is translated from base 1. Trimmed from V: 6 bases; trimmed from J: 8 bases; junction bases lacking a gene match: 13. What the time point label conveys for this sample: baseline before first vaccination. Samples from vaccinated people were obtained from the UK trials COV001 and COV002, which included a single-blind randomized controlled phase 2/3 trial of AZD1222 (ChAdOx1 nCoV-19) in healthy adults. For TCRbeta chain sequencing, PBMC samples were collected from trial participants at day 0 and at day 28 after the second dose.

The sequenced sample was peripheral blood, obtained on day 0 of AZD1222 vaccination. The chain links TRBV6-5 with TRBJ1-2; TRBD1 matches 9 bases in the middle. The receptor's source is an adult in good health. Here is the DNA: TGTGCCAGCAGAAACGCCGGGACAGGGACTTACGGCTACACCTTC. This codes for CASRNAGTGTYGYTF.